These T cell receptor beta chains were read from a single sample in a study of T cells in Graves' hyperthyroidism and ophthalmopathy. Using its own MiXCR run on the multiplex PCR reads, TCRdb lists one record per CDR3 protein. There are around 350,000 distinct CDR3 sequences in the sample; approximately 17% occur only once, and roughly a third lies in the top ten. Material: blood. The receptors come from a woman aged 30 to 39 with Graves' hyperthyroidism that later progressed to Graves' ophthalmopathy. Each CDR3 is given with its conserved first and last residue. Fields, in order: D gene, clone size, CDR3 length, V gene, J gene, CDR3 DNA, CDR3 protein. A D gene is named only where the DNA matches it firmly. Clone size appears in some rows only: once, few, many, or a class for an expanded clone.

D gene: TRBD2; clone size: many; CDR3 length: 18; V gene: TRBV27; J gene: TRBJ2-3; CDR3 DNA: TGTGCCAGCAGTTTATCGATCTCCCTAGCGGGAGTGACAGATACGCAGTATTTT; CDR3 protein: CASSLSISLAGVTDTQYF
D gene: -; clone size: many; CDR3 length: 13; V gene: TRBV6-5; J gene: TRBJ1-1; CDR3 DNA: TGTGCCAGCAGTTACGGTGAGAACACTGAAGCTTTCTTT; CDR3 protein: CASSYGENTEAFF
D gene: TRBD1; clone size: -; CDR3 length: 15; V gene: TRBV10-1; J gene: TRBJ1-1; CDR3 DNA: TGCGCCAGCAGTGAGCCGACAGGGGTGGGCCTGGAAGCTTTCTTT; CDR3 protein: CASSEPTGVGLEAFF
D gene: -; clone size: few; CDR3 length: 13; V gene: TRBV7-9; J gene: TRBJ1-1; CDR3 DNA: TGTGCCAGCAGCCACACAGGTGCAGATGAAGCTTTCTTT; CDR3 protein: CASSHTGADEAFF
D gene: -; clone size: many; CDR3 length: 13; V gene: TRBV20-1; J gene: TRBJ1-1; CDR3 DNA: TGCAGTGCTAGAGGAGCGGAGATCACTGAAGCTTTCTTT; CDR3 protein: CSARGAEITEAFF
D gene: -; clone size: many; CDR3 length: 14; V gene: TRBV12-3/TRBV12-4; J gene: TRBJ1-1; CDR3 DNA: TGTGCCAGCAGTTTTCGGCTCAAAGGTACTGAAGCTTTCTTT; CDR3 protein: CASSFRLKGTEAFF
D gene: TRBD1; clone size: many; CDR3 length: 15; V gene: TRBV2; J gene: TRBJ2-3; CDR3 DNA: TGTGCCAGCGAGCTCGACAGGGTAGTGACAGATACGCAGTATTTT; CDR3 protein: CASELDRVVTDTQYF
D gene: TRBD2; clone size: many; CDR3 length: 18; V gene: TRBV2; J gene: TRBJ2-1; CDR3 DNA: TGTGCCAGCAGTGAAGCGCTCGGTAGCGGGGGGGTGTACAATGAGCAGTTCTTC; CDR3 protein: CASSEALGSGGVYNEQFF
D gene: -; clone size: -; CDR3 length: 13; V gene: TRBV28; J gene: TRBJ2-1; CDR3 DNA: TGTGCCAGCAGTGTCACAGGGTACAATGAGCAGTTCTTC; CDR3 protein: CASSVTGYNEQFF
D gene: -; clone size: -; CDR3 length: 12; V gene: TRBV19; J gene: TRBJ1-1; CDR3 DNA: TGTGCCAGTACCTATTCGAACACTGAAGCTTTCTTT; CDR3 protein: CASTYSNTEAFF
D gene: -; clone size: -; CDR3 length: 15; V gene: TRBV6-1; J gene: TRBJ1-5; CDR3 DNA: TGTGCCAGCAGGAACCTAGGTGGCCGGGATCAGCCCCAGCATTTT; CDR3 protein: CASRNLGGRDQPQHF
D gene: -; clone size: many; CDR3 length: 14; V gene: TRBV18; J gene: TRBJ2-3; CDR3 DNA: TGTGCCAGCTCACCACGGGGTTCCACAGATACGCAGTATTTT; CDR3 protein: CASSPRGSTDTQYF
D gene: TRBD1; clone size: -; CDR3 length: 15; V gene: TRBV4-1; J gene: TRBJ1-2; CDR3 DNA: TGCGCCAGCAGCCCCGGAACCGGGACAGGGGGCGGCTACACCTTC; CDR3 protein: CASSPGTGTGGGYTF
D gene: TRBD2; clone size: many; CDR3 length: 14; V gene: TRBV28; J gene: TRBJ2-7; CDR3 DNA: TGTGCCAGCAGTGGCAGCGGGGGCTCCTACGAGCAGTACTTC; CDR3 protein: CASSGSGGSYEQYF
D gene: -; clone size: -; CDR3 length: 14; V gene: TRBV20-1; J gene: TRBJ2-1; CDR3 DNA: TGCAGTGCTGGGACGGTGTTCAGTGGGCATGAGCAGTTCTTC; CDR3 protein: CSAGTVFSGHEQFF
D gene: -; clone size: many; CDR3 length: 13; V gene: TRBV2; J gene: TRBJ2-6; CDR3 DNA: TGTGCCAGTAGGAGCTCTGGGGCCAACGTCCTGACTTTC; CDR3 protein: CASRSSGANVLTF
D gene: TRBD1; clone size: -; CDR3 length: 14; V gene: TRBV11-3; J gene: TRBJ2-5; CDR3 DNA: TGTGCCAGCAGCTTAGGGGGACAGAAGGGGACCCAGTACTTC; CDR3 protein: CASSLGGQKGTQYF
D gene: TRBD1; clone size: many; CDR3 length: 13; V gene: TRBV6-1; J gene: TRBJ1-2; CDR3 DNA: TGTGCCAGCAGTGGGACAGGGATCGATGGCTACACCTTC; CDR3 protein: CASSGTGIDGYTF
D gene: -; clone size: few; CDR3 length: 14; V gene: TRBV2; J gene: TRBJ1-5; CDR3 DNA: TGTGCCAGCAGTGTAGCCCCTGGCAATCAGCCCCAGCATTTT; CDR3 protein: CASSVAPGNQPQHF
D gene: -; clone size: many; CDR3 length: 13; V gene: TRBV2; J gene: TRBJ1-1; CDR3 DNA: TGTGCCAGCAGTTGGGGGACGTACCCTGAAGCTTTCTTT; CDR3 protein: CASSWGTYPEAFF
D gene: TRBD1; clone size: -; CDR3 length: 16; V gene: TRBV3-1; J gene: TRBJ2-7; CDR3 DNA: TGTGCCAGCAGTCCCGGGACAGGGTCAATAACCTACGAGCAGTACTTC; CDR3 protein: CASSPGTGSITYEQYF
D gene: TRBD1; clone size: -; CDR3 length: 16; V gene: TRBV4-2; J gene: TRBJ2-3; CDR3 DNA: TGTGCCAGCAGCCAAGAGCCGGGACAGGTCACAGATACGCAGTATTTT; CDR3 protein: CASSQEPGQVTDTQYF
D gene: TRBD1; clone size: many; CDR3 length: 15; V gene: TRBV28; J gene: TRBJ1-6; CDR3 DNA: TGTGCCAGCAGGGTACGGGGACAGGGTAATTCACCCCTCCACTTT; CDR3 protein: CASRVRGQGNSPLHF
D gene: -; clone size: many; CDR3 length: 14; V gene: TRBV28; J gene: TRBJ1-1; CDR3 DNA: TGTGCCAGCAGTTTGGCCGAAGCGAACACTGAAGCTTTCTTT; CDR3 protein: CASSLAEANTEAFF
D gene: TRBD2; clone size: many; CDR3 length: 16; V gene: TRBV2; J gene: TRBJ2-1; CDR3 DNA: TGTGCCAGCAGTCAGACTAGCGGAAGCTCCTACAATGAGCAGTTCTTC; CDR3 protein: CASSQTSGSSYNEQFF
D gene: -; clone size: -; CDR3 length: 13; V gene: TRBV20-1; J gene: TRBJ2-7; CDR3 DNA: TGCAGTGCCCCCATGGGACAAAACTACGAGCAGTACTTC; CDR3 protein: CSAPMGQNYEQYF
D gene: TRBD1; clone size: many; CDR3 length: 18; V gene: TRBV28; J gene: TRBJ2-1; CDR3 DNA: TGTGCCAGCAGTTTGATAGCCCAACAGGGGCCGGGGATAAATGAGCAGTTCTTC; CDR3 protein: CASSLIAQQGPGINEQFF
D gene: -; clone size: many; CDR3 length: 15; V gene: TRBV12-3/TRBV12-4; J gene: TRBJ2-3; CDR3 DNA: TGTGCCAGCAGTTTGGCTAGCGTCAACACAGATACGCAGTATTTT; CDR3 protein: CASSLASVNTDTQYF
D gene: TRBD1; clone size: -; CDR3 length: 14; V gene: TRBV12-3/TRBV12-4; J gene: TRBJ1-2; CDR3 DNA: TGTGCCAGCAGTCCAGGACAGGGGGCCTATGGCTACACCTTC; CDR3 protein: CASSPGQGAYGYTF
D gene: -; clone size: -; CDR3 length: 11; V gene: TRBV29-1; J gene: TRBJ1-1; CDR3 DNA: TGCAGCGGGGGTCGGAACACTGAAGCTTTCTTT; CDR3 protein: CSGGRNTEAFF
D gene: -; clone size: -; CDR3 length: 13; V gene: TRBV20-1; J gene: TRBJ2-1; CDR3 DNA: TGCAGTGCTAGGTCCTTCGGTGTAGGTGAGCAGTTCTTC; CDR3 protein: CSARSFGVGEQFF
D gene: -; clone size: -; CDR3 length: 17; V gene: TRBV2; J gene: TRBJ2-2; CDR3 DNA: TGTGCCAGCAATTCCAACAGGGGGCGGGAGGACACCGGGGAGCTGTTTTTT; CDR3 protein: CASNSNRGREDTGELFF
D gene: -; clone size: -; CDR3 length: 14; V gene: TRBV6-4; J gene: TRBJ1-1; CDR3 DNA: TGTGCCAGCAGTGGGATGCGGAAGAACACTGAAGCTTTCTTT; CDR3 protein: CASSGMRKNTEAFF
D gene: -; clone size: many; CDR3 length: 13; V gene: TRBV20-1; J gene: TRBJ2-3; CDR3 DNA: TGCAGTGGGAAAAGGTCGGTAACAGATACGCAGTATTTT; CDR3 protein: CSGKRSVTDTQYF
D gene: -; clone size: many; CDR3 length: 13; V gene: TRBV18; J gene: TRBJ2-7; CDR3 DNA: TGTGCCAGCTCACCGAGGATCCAGGACGAGCAGTACTTC; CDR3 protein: CASSPRIQDEQYF
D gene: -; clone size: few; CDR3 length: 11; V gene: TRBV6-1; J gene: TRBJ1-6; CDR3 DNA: TGTGCCAGCAGGTCCCGAGGGGACCTCCACTTT; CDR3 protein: CASRSRGDLHF
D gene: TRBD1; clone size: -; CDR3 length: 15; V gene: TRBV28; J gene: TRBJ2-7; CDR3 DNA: TGTGCCAGCAGTTTCTCCGGGACAGGACGATACGAGCAGTACTTC; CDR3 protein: CASSFSGTGRYEQYF
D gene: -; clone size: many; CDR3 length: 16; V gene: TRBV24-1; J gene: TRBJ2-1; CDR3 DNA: TGTGCCACCAGTGATTTCAAGGGTGCGACCTACAATGAGCAGTTCTTC; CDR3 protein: CATSDFKGATYNEQFF
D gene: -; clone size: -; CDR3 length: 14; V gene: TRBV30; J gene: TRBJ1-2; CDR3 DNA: TGTGCCTGGAGTGTACGCGGGGAAATGAGGGGCTACACCTTC; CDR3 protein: CAWSVRGEMRGYTF
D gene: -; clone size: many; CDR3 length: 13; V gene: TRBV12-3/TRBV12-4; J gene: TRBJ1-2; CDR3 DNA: TGTGCCAGCAGTTCCTCGTCCTTGGGTGGCTACACCTTC; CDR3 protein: CASSSSSLGGYTF
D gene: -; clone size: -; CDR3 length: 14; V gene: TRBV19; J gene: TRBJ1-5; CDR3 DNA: TGTGCCAGTAGGCGGTGGGAAATCAATCAGCCCCAGCATTTT; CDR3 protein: CASRRWEINQPQHF
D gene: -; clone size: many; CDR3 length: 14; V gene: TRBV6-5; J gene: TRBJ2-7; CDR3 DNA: TGTGCCAGCAGTTACGGTCTCAGCACCTACGAGCAGTACTTC; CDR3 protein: CASSYGLSTYEQYF
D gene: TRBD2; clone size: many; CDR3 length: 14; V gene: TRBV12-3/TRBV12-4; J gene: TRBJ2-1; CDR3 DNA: TGTGCCAGCAGTCCTCTAGCGGATTACAATGAGCAGTTCTTC; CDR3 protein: CASSPLADYNEQFF
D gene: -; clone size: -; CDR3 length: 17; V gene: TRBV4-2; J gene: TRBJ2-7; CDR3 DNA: TGTGCCAGCAGCCAAGATCTCGGCAGCCCACCCTCCTACGAGCAGTACTTC; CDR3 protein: CASSQDLGSPPSYEQYF
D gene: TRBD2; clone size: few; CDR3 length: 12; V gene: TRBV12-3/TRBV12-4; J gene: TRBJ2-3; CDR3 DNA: TGTGCCAGCAGTTTCTCAGCGGGGGTTCCGTATTTT; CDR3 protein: CASSFSAGVPYF
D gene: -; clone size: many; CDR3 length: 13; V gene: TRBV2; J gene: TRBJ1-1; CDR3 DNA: TGTGCCAGCAGTGTCGTGGAGGGGGAAGGAGCTTTCTTT; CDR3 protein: CASSVVEGEGAFF
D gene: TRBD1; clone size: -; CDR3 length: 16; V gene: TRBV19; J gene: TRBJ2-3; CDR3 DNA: TGTGCCAGTAGTCCCGCCCGGGGACAGGGAACAGATACGCAGTATTTT; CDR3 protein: CASSPARGQGTDTQYF
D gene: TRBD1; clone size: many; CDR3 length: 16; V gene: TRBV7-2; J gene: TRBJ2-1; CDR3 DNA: TGTGCCAGCAGCTTCAGTGGACAGGGGTCCTACAATGAGCAGTTCTTC; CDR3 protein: CASSFSGQGSYNEQFF
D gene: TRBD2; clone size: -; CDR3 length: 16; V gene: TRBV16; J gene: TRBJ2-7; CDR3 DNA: TGTGCCAGCAGCCACACTAGCGGGAAAAGCTCCTACGAGCAGTACTTC; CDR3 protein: CASSHTSGKSSYEQYF
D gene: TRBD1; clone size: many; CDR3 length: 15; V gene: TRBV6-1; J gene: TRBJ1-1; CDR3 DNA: TGTGCCAGCAGCCACGACAGGGCTCGGATCACTGAAGCTTTCTTT; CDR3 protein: CASSHDRARITEAFF
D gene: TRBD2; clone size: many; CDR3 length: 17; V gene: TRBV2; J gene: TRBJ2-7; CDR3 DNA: TGTGCCAGCAGGGTACCAAATGGGGGTAGCGGGAGCTACGAGCAGTACTTC; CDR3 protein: CASRVPNGGSGSYEQYF
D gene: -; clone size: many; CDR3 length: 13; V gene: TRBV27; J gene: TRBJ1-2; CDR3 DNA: TGTGCCAGCAGTCCAGACAGGACTATAGGCTACACCTTC; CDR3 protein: CASSPDRTIGYTF
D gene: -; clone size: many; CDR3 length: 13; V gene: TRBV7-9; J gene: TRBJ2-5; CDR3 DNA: TGTGCCAGCAGCTTAGCTCCGATCGAGACCCAGTACTTC; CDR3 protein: CASSLAPIETQYF
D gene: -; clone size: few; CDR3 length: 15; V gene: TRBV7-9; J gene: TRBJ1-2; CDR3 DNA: TGTGCCAGCACCCGAGTAGAGGGGCAGGACTATGGCTACACCTTC; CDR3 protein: CASTRVEGQDYGYTF
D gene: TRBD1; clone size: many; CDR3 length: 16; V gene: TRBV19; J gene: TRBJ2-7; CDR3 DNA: TGTGCCATTGAAGGGGGGGACAGGGGATGTTCCTACGAGCAGTACTTC; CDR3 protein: CAIEGGDRGCSYEQYF
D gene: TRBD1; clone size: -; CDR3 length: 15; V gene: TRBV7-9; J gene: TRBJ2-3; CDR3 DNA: TGTGCCAGCAGCCCCGGGACAGGGGTTACAGATACGCAGTATTTT; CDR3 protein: CASSPGTGVTDTQYF